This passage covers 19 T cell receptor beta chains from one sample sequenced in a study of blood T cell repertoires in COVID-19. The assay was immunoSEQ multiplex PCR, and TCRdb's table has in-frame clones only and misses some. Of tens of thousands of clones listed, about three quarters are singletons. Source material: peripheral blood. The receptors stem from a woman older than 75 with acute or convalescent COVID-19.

The CDR3: CASSLGRVNNQPQHF. The CDR3 DNA follows: TGTGCCAGCAGCTTAGGCAGGGTTAACAATCAGCCCCAGCATTTT. V and J are TRBV7-2 and TRBJ1-5, with a tentative D call TRBD1 (5 bases). From germline, CDR1 is SGHTA and CDR2 FQGNSA. V lost 1 base to trimming and J lost 3 bases, with 10 bases between them. The CDR3 loop spans 15 amino acids. The complete variable domain, with remaining parts taken from reference TRBV7-2 and TRBJ1-5, reads GAGVSQSPSNKVTEKGKDVELRCDPISGHTALYWYRQSLGQGLEFLIYFQGNSAPDKSGLPSDRFSAERTGGSVSTLTIQRTQQEDSAVYLCASSLGRVNNQPQHFGDGTRLSIL.

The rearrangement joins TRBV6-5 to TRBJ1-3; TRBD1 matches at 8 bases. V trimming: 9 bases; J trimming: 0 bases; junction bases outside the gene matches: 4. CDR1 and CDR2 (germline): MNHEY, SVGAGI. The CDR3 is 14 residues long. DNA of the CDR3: TGTGCCAGTACAGGGGGGTCCTCTGGAAACACCATATATTTT. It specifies CASTGGSSGNTIYF.

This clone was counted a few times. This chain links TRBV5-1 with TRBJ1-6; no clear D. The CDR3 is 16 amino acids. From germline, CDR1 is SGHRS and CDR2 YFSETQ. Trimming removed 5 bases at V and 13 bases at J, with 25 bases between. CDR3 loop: CASRGEGLAGRMPLHF. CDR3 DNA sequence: TGCGCCAGCAGAGGAGAGGGTTTGGCAGGTAGAATGCCCCTCCACTTT.

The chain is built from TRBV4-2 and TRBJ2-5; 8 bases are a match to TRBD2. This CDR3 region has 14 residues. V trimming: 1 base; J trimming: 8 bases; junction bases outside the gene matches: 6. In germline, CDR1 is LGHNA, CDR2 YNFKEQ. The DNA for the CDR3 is TGTGCCAGCAGCCAAGTCCGGGGGGGAAACACCCAGTACTTC. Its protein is CASSQVRGGNTQYF.

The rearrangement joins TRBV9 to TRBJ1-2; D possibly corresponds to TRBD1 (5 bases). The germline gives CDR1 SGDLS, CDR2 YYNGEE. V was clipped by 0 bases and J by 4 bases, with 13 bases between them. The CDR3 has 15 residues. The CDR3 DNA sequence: TGTGCCAGCAGCGTAGTTGCTGACAGCCTCTATGGCTACACCTTC. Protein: CASSVVADSLYGYTF.

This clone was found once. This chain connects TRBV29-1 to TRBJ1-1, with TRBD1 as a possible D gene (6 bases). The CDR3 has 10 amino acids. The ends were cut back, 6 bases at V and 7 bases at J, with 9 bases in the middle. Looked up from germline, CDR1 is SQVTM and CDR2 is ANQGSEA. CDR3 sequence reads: CSVADSEAFF. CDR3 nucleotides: TGCAGCGTCGCGGACAGTGAAGCTTTCTTT.

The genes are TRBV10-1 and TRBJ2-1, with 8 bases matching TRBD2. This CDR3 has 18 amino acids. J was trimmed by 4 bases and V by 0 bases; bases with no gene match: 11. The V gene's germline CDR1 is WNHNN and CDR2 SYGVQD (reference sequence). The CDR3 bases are TGCGCCAGCAGTGAGTCTGCGGGAGGACCGTCCAATTACAATGAGCAGTTCTTC. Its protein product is CASSESAGGPSNYNEQFF.

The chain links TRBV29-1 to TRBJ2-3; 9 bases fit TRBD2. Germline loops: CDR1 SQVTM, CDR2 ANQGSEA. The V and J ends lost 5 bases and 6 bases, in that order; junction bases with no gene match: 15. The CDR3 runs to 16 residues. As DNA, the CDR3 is TGCAGCGTTCGAGGGGGGGGACTAGCAAGTAGTGATACGCAGTATTTT. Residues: CSVRGGGLASSDTQYF.

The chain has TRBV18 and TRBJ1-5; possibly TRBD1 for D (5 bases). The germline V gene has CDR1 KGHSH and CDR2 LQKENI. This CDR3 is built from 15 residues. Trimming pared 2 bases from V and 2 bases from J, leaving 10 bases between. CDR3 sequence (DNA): TGTGCCAGCTCACCATCGGGGGTGGGCAATCAGCCCCAGCATTTT. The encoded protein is CASSPSGVGNQPQHF.

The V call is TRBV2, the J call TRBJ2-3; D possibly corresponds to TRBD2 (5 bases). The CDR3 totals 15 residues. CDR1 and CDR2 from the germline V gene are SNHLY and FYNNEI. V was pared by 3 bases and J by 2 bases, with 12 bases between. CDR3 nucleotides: TGTGCCAGCAGTGAGAGGCGGGCCTTCACAGATACGCAGTATTTT. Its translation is CASSERRAFTDTQYF.

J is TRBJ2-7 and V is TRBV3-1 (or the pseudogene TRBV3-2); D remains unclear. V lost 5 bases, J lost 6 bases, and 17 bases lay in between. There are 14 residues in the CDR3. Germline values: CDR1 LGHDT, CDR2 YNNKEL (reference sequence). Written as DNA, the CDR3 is TGTGCCAGCAGCGACCGAGCTAAAAGAGGCGAGCAGTACTTC. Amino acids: CASSDRAKRGEQYF.

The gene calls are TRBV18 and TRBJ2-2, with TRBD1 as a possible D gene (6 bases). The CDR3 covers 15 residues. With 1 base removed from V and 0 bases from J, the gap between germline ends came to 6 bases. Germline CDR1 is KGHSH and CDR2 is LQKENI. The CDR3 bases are TGTGCCAGCTCACCACAGGGGGCGAACACCGGGGAGCTGTTTTTT. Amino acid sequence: CASSPQGANTGELFF.

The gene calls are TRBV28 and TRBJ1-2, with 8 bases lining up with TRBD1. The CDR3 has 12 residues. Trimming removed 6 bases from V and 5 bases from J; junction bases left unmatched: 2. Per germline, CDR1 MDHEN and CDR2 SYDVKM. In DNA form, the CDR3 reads TGTGCCAGCAGGACAGGGGAGTATGGCTACACCTTC. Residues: CASRTGEYGYTF.

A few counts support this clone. The CDR3 loop reads CASSLLGRVGTEAFF. The CDR3 nucleotides read TGTGCCAGCAGCTTATTAGGGAGGGTGGGCACTGAAGCTTTCTTT. The chain employs TRBV7-9 and TRBJ1-1, with D unclear. Looked up from germline, CDR1 is SEHNR and CDR2 is FQNEAQ (reference sequence). V lost 2 bases and J 4 bases, leaving 14 bases between the germline ends. The CDR3 sequence is 15 residues long.

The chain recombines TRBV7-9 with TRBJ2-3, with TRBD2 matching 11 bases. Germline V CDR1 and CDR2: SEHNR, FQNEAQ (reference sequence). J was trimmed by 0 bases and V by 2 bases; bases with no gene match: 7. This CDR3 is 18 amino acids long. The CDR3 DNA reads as TGTGCCAGCAGCTTAAACCCTGGGACTAGCGGCAGCACAGATACGCAGTATTTT. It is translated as CASSLNPGTSGSTDTQYF.

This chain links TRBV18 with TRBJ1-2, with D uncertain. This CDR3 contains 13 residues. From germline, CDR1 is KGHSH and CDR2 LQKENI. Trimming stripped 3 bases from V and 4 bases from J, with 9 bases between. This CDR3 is CASSPSLRYGYTF. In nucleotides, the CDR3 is TGTGCCAGCTCACCGTCGTTGCGCTATGGCTACACCTTC.

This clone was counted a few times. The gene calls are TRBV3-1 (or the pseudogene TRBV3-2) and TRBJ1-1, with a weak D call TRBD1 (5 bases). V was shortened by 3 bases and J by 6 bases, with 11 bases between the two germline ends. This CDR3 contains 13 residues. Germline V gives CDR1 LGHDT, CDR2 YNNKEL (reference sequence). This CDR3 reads CASSHLLTAEAFF. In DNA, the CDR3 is TGTGCCAGCAGCCACCTCTTGACAGCTGAAGCTTTCTTT.

The CDR3 protein is CASSSRDSSLGGYTF. CDR3 sequence (DNA): TGTGCCAGCAGCTCCCGGGACAGCTCCCTGGGGGGCTACACCTTC. The rearrangement joins TRBV7-2 to TRBJ1-2, with 7 positions matching TRBD1. The CDR3 spans 15 residues. Germline V CDR1 and CDR2: SGHTA, FQGNSA. The V segment lost 4 bases and the J segment 8 bases; nucleotides outside the gene matches: 13. The full variable domain, its missing parts supplied by reference TRBV7-2 and TRBJ1-2, is GAGVSQSPSNKVTEKGKDVELRCDPISGHTALYWYRQSLGQGLEFLIYFQGNSAPDKSGLPSDRFSAERTGGSVSTLTIQRTQQEDSAVYLCASSSRDSSLGGYTFGSGTRLTVV.

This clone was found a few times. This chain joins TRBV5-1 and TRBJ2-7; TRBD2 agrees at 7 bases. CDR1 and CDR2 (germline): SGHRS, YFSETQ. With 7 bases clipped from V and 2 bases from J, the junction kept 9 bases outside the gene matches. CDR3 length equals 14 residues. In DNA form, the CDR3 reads TGCGCCAGCGCGACAGCGGGGCCCCCCTACGAGCAGTACTTC. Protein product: CASATAGPPYEQYF.